The T cell receptor beta chain under discussion was sequenced for a study of PD-1 and CTLA-4 blockade in melanoma. TCRdb's table, derived via immunoSEQ multiplex PCR, lists solely in-frame clones and lacks some. Of tens of thousands of clones detected, roughly nine tenths appear once; the ten largest clones hold roughly 8%. Per germline, CDR1 KGHDR and CDR2 SFDVKD. This CDR3 region has 13 residues. Trimming cost V 3 bases and J 9 bases, with 13 bases left between them. The gene calls are TRBV24-1 and TRBJ2-5; a weak D match, TRBD2 (6 bases). This clonotype was sampled from a human donor with melanoma. The material sequenced was CD8+ T cells from peripheral blood, taken before anti-PD-1 treatment. The CDR3 here is CATSDRDFGAQYF. The DNA for the CDR3 is TGTGCCACCAGTGATCGGGACTTCGGGGCCCAGTACTTC.